The 3 T cell receptor beta chains reported below all come from one sample, sequenced in a study of early stage breast cancer tumors (dated by TCRdb to 2016 to 2017). Libraries were made using the immunoSEQ multiplex PCR assay. TCRdb took over this immuneACCESS table, retaining in-frame rearrangements with V and J assigned. Such tables are incomplete; in checked studies, under half of the missing clones stem from an unresolved V gene, and the remainder is unexplained. The sample has some 36,000 clones on record, about 68% of them singletons. The ten most abundant clones make up about 7% of the sample. What was sequenced was blood. The receptor source for this set is a person between 60 and 70 years old with breast cancer.

The V gene is TRBV27, the J gene TRBJ2-2, with D uncertain. Deletions cut 2 bases from V and 6 bases from J, with 16 bases between. The germline V gene encodes CDR1 MNHEY and CDR2 SMNVEV (reference sequence). The CDR3 runs 16 residues. The CDR3: CASSLIEVLGPGELFF. DNA for the CDR3: TGTGCCAGCAGTTTAATAGAAGTCCTCGGCCCCGGGGAGCTGTTTTTT.

The chain combines TRBV5-1 with TRBJ1-1; D is ambiguous. CDR1 is SGHRS and CDR2 is YFSETQ in the germline V gene. The CDR3 consists of 14 residues. The V gene lost 0 bases and the J gene lost 4 bases, with 10 bases spanning the gap. The CDR3 DNA is TGCGCCAGCAGCTTGGGGCTAGGGAGCACTGAAGCTTTCTTT. Encoded protein: CASSLGLGSTEAFF.

The chain joins TRBV7-2 to TRBJ2-7; weak D call: TRBD1 (5 bases). Trimming removed 5 bases from V and 4 bases from J, with 24 bases in between. The CDR3 is made up of 17 amino acids. The germline gives CDR1 SGHTA, CDR2 FQGNSA. CDR3 in DNA: TGTGCCAGCAGCCCCTCTCCAGCAGGGCGCCCCAGGTACGAGCAGTACTTC. Protein sequence: CASSPSPAGRPRYEQYF.